Listed here are 14 T cell receptor beta chains from one sample, sequenced in a study of technical replicates of blood from a handful of donors. Assay: immunoSEQ multiplex PCR; the TCRdb copy retains only in-frame clones and omits some. The sample has roughly 100,000 clones, approximately 94% seen once. Sequencing used T cells isolated from PBMCs. The receptors were gathered from a human donor in good health.

The gene calls are TRBV6-5 and TRBJ2-5, with D possibly TRBD2 on 5 matching bases. Germline CDR1 reads MNHEY; CDR2 reads SVGAGI. There are 13 residues in the CDR3. The V end lost 8 bases, the J end lost 5 bases, and 15 bases lay between the germline ends. The CDR3 DNA reads as TGTGCCAGCGGCCCCGGGAAAATCGAGACCCAGTACTTC. Its protein is CASGPGKIETQYF.

For this clone: Other DNA sequences from this sample encode an identical CDR3 as well. The chain uses TRBV4-1 and TRBJ1-1, with TRBD1 as a possible D gene (6 bases). The CDR3 contains 15 residues. V was clipped by 1 base and J by 4 bases, with 13 bases between them. Germline values: CDR1 MGHRA, CDR2 YSYEKL. The CDR3 loop is CASSQVGARGTEAFF. The CDR3 nucleotides read TGCGCCAGCAGCCAAGTGGGGGCTAGGGGCACTGAAGCTTTCTTT.

V gene TRBV5-1 combines with J gene TRBJ2-1; 9 nucleotides agree with TRBD2. Germline CDR1 reads SGHRS; CDR2 reads YFSETQ. J was trimmed by 10 bases and V by 1 base; bases with no gene match: 9. The CDR3 extends over 15 amino acids. The CDR3 sequence: CASSLRLAGRGEQFF. DNA for the CDR3: TGCGCCAGCAGCTTGAGGCTAGCGGGACGGGGGGAGCAGTTCTTC.

The chain combines TRBV9 with TRBJ2-3, with TRBD2 matching over 13 bases. The CDR3 extends over 20 amino acids. The V segment lost 2 bases and the J segment 0 bases; nucleotides outside the gene matches: 12. Germline V lookup: CDR1 SGDLS, CDR2 YYNGEE. Written as DNA, the CDR3 is TGTGCCAGCAGCGTTTCCTCCGGGACTAGCGGGGTCCCTAGCACAGATACGCAGTATTTT. This sequence encodes CASSVSSGTSGVPSTDTQYF.

This clone was seen a handful of times. V gene TRBV7-2 combines with J gene TRBJ2-2; the D gene is possibly TRBD2 (7 bases). With 5 bases removed from V and 6 bases from J, the gap between germline ends came to 22 bases. Looked up from germline, CDR1 is SGHTA and CDR2 is FQGNSA. This CDR3 is 17 amino acids long. In nucleotides, the CDR3 is TGTGCCAGCAGCGTATCACATATACGGGGGGCGGCCGGGGAGCTGTTTTTT. It translates to CASSVSHIRGAAGELFF. Full variable domain (missing parts from reference TRBV7-2 and TRBJ2-2): GAGVSQSPSNKVTEKGKDVELRCDPISGHTALYWYRQSLGQGLEFLIYFQGNSAPDKSGLPSDRFSAERTGGSVSTLTIQRTQQEDSAVYLCASSVSHIRGAAGELFFGEGSRLTVL.

The chain joins TRBV19 to TRBJ1-3; D is ambiguous. This CDR3 comprises 14 residues. Trimming removed 4 bases at V and 2 bases at J, with 9 bases between. Germline V gene lookup returns CDR1 LNHDA and CDR2 SQIVND (reference sequence). The CDR3 DNA is TGTGCCAGTAGTAGAAGAACGGCTGGAAACACCATATATTTT. It yields the protein CASSRRTAGNTIYF.

The chain recombines TRBV6-5 with TRBJ1-5; D is ambiguous. The V gene lost 0 bases and the J gene lost 9 bases, with 9 bases spanning the gap. CDR3 length: 13 residues. Germline CDR1 MNHEY, CDR2 SVGAGI. The CDR3 region has the DNA TGTGCCAGCAGTTACTCGTCCCAGATGCCCCAGCATTTT. Translating it yields CASSYSSQMPQHF.

The chain is built from TRBV6-6 and TRBJ2-1; D is uncertain. This CDR3 region has 13 residues. V was trimmed by 6 bases and J by 6 bases, leaving 12 bases between them. From germline, CDR1 is MNHNY and CDR2 SVGAGI (reference sequence). CDR3 sequence (DNA): TGTGCCAGCAGCCCAACCTGGGCCAATGAGCAGTTCTTC. It translates to CASSPTWANEQFF.

As to this clone: One end of the junction does not line up with germline, which may come from a read error. This chain's CDR3 is CASSLKGGDEQYF. The DNA of the CDR3 is TGTGCTAGCAGCTTAAAGGGGGGGGACGAGCAGTACTTC. The chain links TRBV7-7 to TRBJ2-7, with D possibly TRBD2 on 7 matching bases. The germline CDR1 and CDR2 sequences are SSHAT and FNYEAQ (reference sequence). The CDR3 sequence is 13 residues long.

The chain employs TRBV29-1 and TRBJ2-1; 8 nucleotides align to TRBD1. Germline V gene data show CDR1 as SQVTM and CDR2 as ANQGSEA. This CDR3 is built from 13 residues. V gave up 8 bases and J gave up 5 bases; unmatched junction bases: 8. The CDR3 DNA sequence: TGCAGCTTCCTACAGGGGGGAAACAATGAGCAGTTCTTC. Translated, it gives CSFLQGGNNEQFF.

The rearrangement joins TRBV14 to TRBJ1-6; no clear D gene. V lost 4 bases to trimming and J lost 8 bases, with 15 bases between them. Germline CDR1 is SGHDN and CDR2 is FVKESK. This CDR3 spans 15 amino acids. Written as DNA, the CDR3 is TGTGCCAGCAGCCCCCTGGAGGGCAGACATTCACCCCTCCACTTT. As protein: CASSPLEGRHSPLHF.

The chain recombines TRBV9 with TRBJ2-1, with D possibly being TRBD1 (7 bases). The CDR3 has 15 amino acids. The germline CDR1 and CDR2 sequences are SGDLS and YYNGEE. The ends were cut back, 2 bases at V and 2 bases at J, with 11 bases in the middle. The CDR3 DNA reads TGTGCCAGCAGCGTTGCAGGGGGGCCCTACAATGAGCAGTTCTTC. The encoded protein is CASSVAGGPYNEQFF.

The genes are TRBV7-9 and TRBJ2-7; 7 nucleotides align to TRBD2. The CDR3 totals 15 residues. Trimming removed 4 bases from V and 4 bases from J; junction bases left unmatched: 10. Germline CDR1 is SEHNR and CDR2 is FQNEAQ (reference sequence). CDR3 in amino acids: CASSSWDGRTYEQYF. The CDR3 bases are TGTGCCAGCAGCTCCTGGGACGGGAGGACGTACGAGCAGTACTTC.

This clone was detected a few times. This sequence joins TRBV5-1 and TRBJ1-4; unclear D gene. CDR1 and CDR2 (germline): SGHRS, YFSETQ. The V end lost 2 bases, the J end lost 8 bases, and 4 bases lay between the germline ends. The CDR3 covers 11 residues. CDR3 nucleotide sequence: TGCGCCAGCAGCTTCCAGGAAAAACTGTTTTTT. Translation: CASSFQEKLFF.